This entry is about one TCR beta chain. Its antigen is not known. This entry belongs to a study of response to subunit inactivated influenza vaccine. Germline V gene data show CDR1 as SGHTA and CDR2 as FQGNSA. Trimming at V came to 1 base and at J to 6 bases, leaving 9 bases not matched to a gene. The CDR3 is 16 residues long. Overall study results and limits: The authors suggested that few new T cells are recruited per seasonal influenza vaccination.

TCRdb analysed the RT-PCR reads with MiXCR anew, one entry per CDR3 protein. Altogether about half a million distinct CDR3 sequences are present, about 25% being singletons, with the ten largest covering under 2.5%. The sequenced sample was CD4+ T cells sorted from PBMCs, obtained 5 to 6 days after vaccination. The rearrangement uses TRBV7-2 and TRBJ2-1; 7 bases are shared with TRBD2. The TCR sequence derives from a man aged 45 to 65 who received an inactivated influenza vaccine. The CDR3 DNA is TGTGCCAGCAGCTTAGTCGGCGGGGGTGGCGTCAATGAGCAGTTCTTC. Protein product: CASSLVGGGGVNEQFF.